A selection of T cell receptor beta chains follows, all from one sample in a study of response to subunit inactivated influenza vaccine. Each CDR3 protein is one row after TCRdb ran MiXCR on the RT-PCR reads. The sample consists of about 240,000 distinct CDR3 sequences, roughly an eighth of them appearing once. Sequenced material: non-naive T cells sorted from PBMCs, taken less than 15 days before vaccination. Source of these receptors: a middle-aged man who received an inactivated influenza vaccine. Both conserved end residues are part of each CDR3. A D gene is named only where the DNA matches it firmly. A row's size may be missing; if present it is once, few, many or a size class.

CSASRTTSGRGYIQYF TGCAGCGCCTCCAGGACGACTAGCGGTCGGGGGTACATTCAGTACTTC few TRBJ2-4 TRBD2 TRBV20-1
CASAAIKATGELFF TGTGCCAGCGCAGCAATTAAGGCCACCGGGGAGCTGTTTTTT many TRBJ2-2 NA TRBV6-2/TRBV6-3
CASSWRGRNNEQFF TGTGCCAGCAGTTGGAGGGGTCGAAACAATGAGCAGTTCTTC NA TRBJ2-1 NA TRBV28
CASRSTSYTDTQYF TGTGCCAGCCGCTCGACTAGCTACACAGATACGCAGTATTTT many TRBJ2-3 TRBD2 TRBV28
CASSVLPNNEQFF TGTGCCAGCAGCGTACTCCCTAACAATGAGCAGTTCTTC NA TRBJ2-1 NA TRBV9
CASSTGTYLYEQYF TGTGCCAGCAGCACCGGGACATACCTCTACGAGCAGTACTTC many TRBJ2-7 NA TRBV27
CASSKGKRLAGAEQETQYF TGTGCCAGCAGCAAAGGAAAAAGACTAGCGGGAGCTGAACAAGAGACCCAGTACTTC many TRBJ2-5 NA TRBV21-1
CASSPFIPGEETQYF TGTGCCAGCAGCCCCTTTATCCCTGGGGAAGAGACCCAGTACTTC many TRBJ2-5 NA TRBV11-2
CASSWESAKNIQYF TGTGCCAGCAGCTGGGAGTCGGCCAAAAACATTCAGTACTTC NA TRBJ2-4 NA TRBV5-5
CASSSPPPSGGRGTQYF TGTGCCAGCAGTTCCCCCCCGCCTAGCGGGGGAAGAGGTACGCAGTATTTT NA TRBJ2-3 TRBD2 TRBV28
CASSLIHRGGGTQYF TGTGCCAGCAGTTTAATTCATCGGGGAGGGGGCACGCAGTATTTT NA TRBJ2-3 NA TRBV12-3/TRBV12-4
CASSKRQSVNTEAFF TGTGCCAGCAGTAAAAGACAGTCAGTGAACACTGAAGCTTTCTTT NA TRBJ1-1 NA TRBV6-1
CASTSGLAGLTGELFF TGTGCCAGCACCTCGGGACTAGCGGGGCTCACCGGGGAGCTGTTTTTT few TRBJ2-2 TRBD2 TRBV28
CASSSGGGWSYTF TGTGCCAGCAGCTCCGGGGGGGGATGGAGCTACACCTTC few TRBJ1-2 NA TRBV7-9
CASSGTGGYEQYF TGTGCCAGCAGCGGGACAGGGGGCTACGAGCAGTACTTC many TRBJ2-7 TRBD1 TRBV12-3/TRBV12-4
CASSTRLGTGELFF TGTGCCAGCAGCACACGTCTGGGGACCGGGGAGCTGTTTTTT NA TRBJ2-2 NA TRBV7-2
CASSFWYEAFF TGTGCCAGCAGTTTTTGGTATGAAGCTTTCTTT NA TRBJ1-1 NA TRBV28
CASRPRLEADTQYF TGTGCCAGCAGACCACGACTAGAAGCGGATACGCAGTATTTT NA TRBJ2-3 NA TRBV6-1
CSARPGTDNEQFF TGCAGTGCTCGACCGGGGACAGACAATGAGCAGTTCTTC few TRBJ2-1 TRBD1 TRBV20-1
CASSAGLRAYNEQFF TGTGCCAGCAGTGCAGGGTTGCGGGCCTACAATGAGCAGTTCTTC NA TRBJ2-1 NA TRBV2
CSASGQGAFF TGCAGCGCCTCGGGACAAGGAGCTTTCTTT NA TRBJ1-1 NA TRBV29-1
CASSSEGNQPQHF TGTGCCAGCAGTTCAGAGGGCAATCAGCCCCAGCATTTT many TRBJ1-5 NA TRBV2
CASRDPGQETQYF TGCGCCAGCAGGGACCCGGGCCAAGAGACCCAGTACTTC NA TRBJ2-5 NA TRBV5-1
CSVRDIYEQYF TGCAGCGTCAGGGACATCTACGAGCAGTACTTC NA TRBJ2-7 NA TRBV29-1
CASSSSGETQYF TGTGCCAGCAGCTCTAGTGGTGAGACCCAGTACTTC NA TRBJ2-5 NA TRBV7-8
CASTLLGGGAPGELFF TGTGCCAGCACCCTTCTGGGCGGGGGGGCCCCCGGGGAGCTGTTTTTT NA TRBJ2-2 TRBD2 TRBV6-1
CTSSQDRSGFYEQYF TGTACCAGCAGCCAAGATCGATCGGGCTTCTACGAGCAGTACTTC NA TRBJ2-7 NA TRBV4-2
CASSPRQRGTTDTQYF TGTGCCAGCAGTCCCCGCCAGCGGGGCACCACAGATACGCAGTATTTT few TRBJ2-3 TRBD2 TRBV27
CSASGEVLGEAFF TGCAGTGCTAGCGGTGAGGTATTGGGTGAAGCTTTCTTT few TRBJ1-1 NA TRBV20-1
CASSQDRIADTQYF TGTGCCAGCAGCCAAGACAGGATCGCAGATACGCAGTATTTT few TRBJ2-3 NA TRBV6-2/TRBV6-3
CSATRGGNQPQHF TGCAGTGCTACCCGGGGGGGTAATCAGCCCCAGCATTTT medium-sized TRBJ1-5 NA TRBV20-1
CATNVGLAGYNEQFF TGTGCCACCAACGTGGGACTAGCGGGGTACAATGAGCAGTTCTTC NA TRBJ2-1 TRBD2 TRBV7-9
CASRPQSTTGELFF TGTGCCAGCAGACCCCAATCGACCACCGGGGAGCTGTTTTTT NA TRBJ2-2 NA TRBV6-2/TRBV6-3
CASSLRRGNEKLFF TGTGCCAGCAGCCTCAGAAGGGGGAATGAAAAACTGTTTTTT NA TRBJ1-4 NA TRBV7-2
CASSLEVGNTGELFF TGTGCCAGCAGCTTGGAGGTCGGAAACACCGGGGAGCTGTTTTTT NA TRBJ2-2 NA TRBV5-5
CASSLATSGTGELFF TGCGCCAGCAGCTTGGCAACTAGCGGGACTGGGGAGCTGTTTTTT few TRBJ2-2 TRBD2 TRBV5-1
CASSLAGVENEQFF TGTGCCAGCAGTCTAGCGGGAGTCGAGAATGAGCAGTTCTTC few TRBJ2-1 TRBD2 TRBV28
CASSPKGPGVTLTYEQFF TGTGCCAGCTCACCAAAAGGGCCCGGGGTAACACTAACCTATGAGCAGTTCTTC few TRBJ2-1 NA TRBV18
CASSLGGRGLNQPQHF TGTGCCAGCAGCTTGGGGGGCAGGGGGCTCAATCAGCCCCAGCATTTT NA TRBJ1-5 TRBD1 TRBV5-5
CASSLGSTPGNTIYF TGCGCCAGCAGCTTGGGTAGCACTCCAGGAAACACCATATATTTT many TRBJ1-3 NA TRBV5-1
CSATTGGRNQPQHF TGCAGTGCTACCACAGGGGGCCGCAATCAGCCCCAGCATTTT NA TRBJ1-5 TRBD1 TRBV20-1
CAISVSGFNEQFF TGTGCCATCAGTGTTTCGGGTTTCAATGAGCAGTTCTTC few TRBJ2-1 NA TRBV10-3
CSARKGYRGSTDTQYF TGCAGTGCTAGAAAAGGGTACCGTGGGAGCACAGATACGCAGTATTTT many TRBJ2-3 NA TRBV20-1
CASSQRAEYGYTF TGTGCCAGCAGCCAAAGGGCAGAATATGGCTACACCTTC many TRBJ1-2 NA TRBV4-2
CASSFGRLSDTEAFF TGTGCCAGCAGCTTCGGCAGGTTAAGTGACACTGAAGCTTTCTTT many TRBJ1-1 NA TRBV11-2
CASSPSGGTSYEQYF TGTGCCAGCAGCCCTAGCGGGGGGACCTCCTACGAGCAGTACTTC NA TRBJ2-7 TRBD2 TRBV7-2
CSAGDSLTGELFF TGCAGTGCTGGGGACAGCCTAACCGGGGAGCTGTTTTTT many TRBJ2-2 TRBD1 TRBV20-1
CASSYPFGTQYF TGTGCCAGCAGTTACCCGTTCGGTACGCAGTATTTT NA TRBJ2-3 NA TRBV6-2/TRBV6-3
CASSQTKGYDGYTF TGTGCCAGCAGCCAGACAAAGGGGTATGATGGCTACACCTTC NA TRBJ1-2 NA TRBV7-2
CASSAPGTGNTGELFF TGCGCCAGCAGCGCGCCCGGGACAGGGAACACCGGGGAGCTGTTTTTT many TRBJ2-2 TRBD1 TRBV5-1
CVSSPRASGAYNEQFF TGTGTCAGCAGCCCGCGGGCCAGCGGTGCCTACAATGAGCAGTTCTTC NA TRBJ2-1 NA TRBV11-2
CASSLGAVSGGYTF TGTGCCAGCAGTTTAGGGGCAGTCTCCGGTGGCTACACCTTC many TRBJ1-2 NA TRBV12-3/TRBV12-4
CASRLQGAGTEAFF TGCGCCAGCAGGCTGCAGGGGGCGGGAACTGAAGCTTTCTTT few TRBJ1-1 TRBD1 TRBV10-2
CASTTDNYGYTF TGCGCCAGCACCACAGATAACTATGGCTACACCTTC many TRBJ1-2 NA TRBV5-1